A selection of T cell receptor beta chains follows, all from one sample in a study of T cell responses to AZD1222 COVID-19 vaccine. Here immunoSEQ multiplex PCR was the method, and the copy in TCRdb shows in-frame clones only, minus some. The sample lists about 120,000 clones; approximately 85% were seen once. This specimen was peripheral blood, taken on day 0 of AZD1222 vaccination. Receptor source: an adult in good health. The CDR3 runs from the conserved cysteine through the conserved F or W. Each record gives: CDR3 DNA, CDR3 protein, D gene, V gene, clone size, CDR3 length, J gene. The D gene is left open where the match is weak. Clone size, where shown, is once, few, many, or a class for clones that have expanded.

CDR3nt: TGTGCCAGCAGCTTAGATGGACAGGGGATCGAGGGTGAGCAGTTCTTC; CDR3aa: CASSLDGQGIEGEQFF; d_gene: TRBD1; v_gene: TRBV11-3; abundance: .; len: 16; j_gene: TRBJ2-1
CDR3nt: TGTGCCAGCAGCTTGTTTGGGGGGCAGGGCACTGAAGCTTTCTTT; CDR3aa: CASSLFGGQGTEAFF; d_gene: .; v_gene: TRBV7-3; abundance: .; len: 15; j_gene: TRBJ1-1
CDR3nt: TGTGCCAGCAGCACCTGGGCTAGCGGGGACAGGAGCTCCTACAATGAGCAGTTCTTC; CDR3aa: CASSTWASGDRSSYNEQFF; d_gene: .; v_gene: TRBV28; abundance: .; len: 19; j_gene: TRBJ2-1
CDR3nt: TGCAGTGTCACGTACGGGGATACGCAGTATTTT; CDR3aa: CSVTYGDTQYF; d_gene: .; v_gene: TRBV20-1; abundance: .; len: 11; j_gene: TRBJ2-3
CDR3nt: TGTGCCAGCAATACAGGGGACTATTCACCCCTCCACTTT; CDR3aa: CASNTGDYSPLHF; d_gene: TRBD1; v_gene: TRBV12-3/TRBV12-4; abundance: .; len: 13; j_gene: TRBJ1-6
CDR3nt: TGTGCCAGCAGCAACGCCCGGGGAACCTACAATGAGCAGTTCTTC; CDR3aa: CASSNARGTYNEQFF; d_gene: .; v_gene: TRBV7-9; abundance: .; len: 15; j_gene: TRBJ2-1
CDR3nt: TGTGCCTGGACCGGGACAGGGGGACAGCCCCAGCATTTT; CDR3aa: CAWTGTGGQPQHF; d_gene: TRBD1; v_gene: TRBV30; abundance: few; len: 13; j_gene: TRBJ1-5
CDR3nt: TGTGCCAGCAGCTTGGATCTAGCGGGACTCCCCCAGTATTTT; CDR3aa: CASSLDLAGLPQYF; d_gene: TRBD2; v_gene: TRBV7-9; abundance: few; len: 14; j_gene: TRBJ2-3
CDR3nt: TGTGCCAGCAGCTTAGCATGGAGGTCCGGGACAGGGGACGAGCAGTACTTC; CDR3aa: CASSLAWRSGTGDEQYF; d_gene: TRBD1; v_gene: TRBV7-9; abundance: .; len: 17; j_gene: TRBJ2-7
CDR3nt: TGTGCCAGCAGCCAAGGTTATCTGGGACAGAGGAATTCACCCCTCCACTTT; CDR3aa: CASSQGYLGQRNSPLHF; d_gene: TRBD1; v_gene: TRBV3-1/TRBV3-2; abundance: .; len: 17; j_gene: TRBJ1-6
CDR3nt: TGTGCCAGCAGTCCGTATCTAGCGGGGGGAACAGATACGCAGTATTTT; CDR3aa: CASSPYLAGGTDTQYF; d_gene: TRBD2; v_gene: TRBV3-1/TRBV3-2; abundance: .; len: 16; j_gene: TRBJ2-3
CDR3nt: TGTGCCAGCAGCTACCAGGGAGGTAACACTGAAGCTTTCTTT; CDR3aa: CASSYQGGNTEAFF; d_gene: .; v_gene: TRBV7-6; abundance: .; len: 14; j_gene: TRBJ1-1
CDR3nt: TGTGCCACCAGTACTCCGGCGGGGGGATGGCCAGATACGCAGTATTTT; CDR3aa: CATSTPAGGWPDTQYF; d_gene: TRBD2; v_gene: TRBV24-1; abundance: many; len: 16; j_gene: TRBJ2-3
CDR3nt: TGTGCCAGCAGCCCCCAGGGAAGAGGCTACACCTTC; CDR3aa: CASSPQGRGYTF; d_gene: .; v_gene: TRBV3-1/TRBV3-2; abundance: .; len: 12; j_gene: TRBJ1-2
CDR3nt: TGCAGCGTTGATGGGCAGAACACCGGGGAGCTGTTTTTT; CDR3aa: CSVDGQNTGELFF; d_gene: .; v_gene: TRBV29-1; abundance: .; len: 13; j_gene: TRBJ2-2
CDR3nt: TGTGCCAGCAGCTTCCATCGACAGGGCGTTAATTCACCCCTCCACTTT; CDR3aa: CASSFHRQGVNSPLHF; d_gene: TRBD1; v_gene: TRBV7-9; abundance: .; len: 16; j_gene: TRBJ1-6
CDR3nt: TGTGCCAGCAGTTCCCCGGACAGGGGAGAGACCCAGTACTTC; CDR3aa: CASSSPDRGETQYF; d_gene: TRBD1; v_gene: TRBV6-5; abundance: .; len: 14; j_gene: TRBJ2-5
CDR3nt: TGTGCCAGCAGCTTGTTACCAGCTCCCTACGAGCAGTACTTC; CDR3aa: CASSLLPAPYEQYF; d_gene: .; v_gene: TRBV5-5; abundance: .; len: 14; j_gene: TRBJ2-7
CDR3nt: TGTGCCAGCAGCTTAGCAGAATATCAGTACTTC; CDR3aa: CASSLAEYQYF; d_gene: .; v_gene: TRBV7-9; abundance: .; len: 11; j_gene: TRBJ2-7
CDR3nt: TGTGCCAGCAGTGACCGATGGAGCTCCTACGAGCAGTACTTC; CDR3aa: CASSDRWSSYEQYF; d_gene: .; v_gene: TRBV6-1; abundance: .; len: 14; j_gene: TRBJ2-7
CDR3nt: TGTGCCAGCAGCTTCGGGACTAGCGGCACAGATACGCAGTATTTT; CDR3aa: CASSFGTSGTDTQYF; d_gene: TRBD2; v_gene: TRBV7-2; abundance: .; len: 15; j_gene: TRBJ2-3
CDR3nt: TGTGCCAGCAGTACAGGGGGCGAGACCTACACCTTC; CDR3aa: CASSTGGETYTF; d_gene: TRBD1; v_gene: TRBV6-5; abundance: .; len: 12; j_gene: TRBJ1-2
CDR3nt: TGTGCCAGTAGTATAGAACGGGGCGGTGGCTACACCTTC; CDR3aa: CASSIERGGGYTF; d_gene: .; v_gene: TRBV19; abundance: .; len: 13; j_gene: TRBJ1-2
CDR3nt: TGTGCCAGTAGTGCACAGAGACAGCTTCAAAACACCATATATTTT; CDR3aa: CASSAQRQLQNTIYF; d_gene: .; v_gene: TRBV19; abundance: .; len: 15; j_gene: TRBJ1-3
CDR3nt: TGTGCCTGGAGCGCCGGGAGGAACACTGAAGCTTTCTTT; CDR3aa: CAWSAGRNTEAFF; d_gene: .; v_gene: TRBV30; abundance: once; len: 13; j_gene: TRBJ1-1
CDR3nt: TGTGCCAGCAGCTTGGCGTTTGTGGCCGGGGGCTACACCTTC; CDR3aa: CASSLAFVAGGYTF; d_gene: .; v_gene: TRBV5-5; abundance: .; len: 14; j_gene: TRBJ1-2